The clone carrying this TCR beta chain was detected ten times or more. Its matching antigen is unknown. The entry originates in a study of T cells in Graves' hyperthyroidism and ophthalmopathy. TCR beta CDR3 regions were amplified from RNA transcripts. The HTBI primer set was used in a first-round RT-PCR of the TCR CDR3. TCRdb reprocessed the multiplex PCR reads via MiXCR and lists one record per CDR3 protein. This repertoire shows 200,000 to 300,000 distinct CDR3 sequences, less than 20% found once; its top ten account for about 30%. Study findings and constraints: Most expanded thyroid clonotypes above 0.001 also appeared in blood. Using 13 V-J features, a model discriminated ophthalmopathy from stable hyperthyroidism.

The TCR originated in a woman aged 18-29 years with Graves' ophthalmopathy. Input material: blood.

CDR3: CASSPVGGLNDYTF. CDR3 DNA: TGTGCCAGCAGTCCGGTTGGCGGCCTGAATGACTACACCTTC. The J gene is TRBJ1-2, the V gene TRBV27, with D unresolved. The V and J ends lost 5 bases and 10 bases respectively, with 20 bases between them. The CDR3 runs 14 residues. Germline V CDR1 and CDR2: MNHEY, SMNVEV (reference sequence).